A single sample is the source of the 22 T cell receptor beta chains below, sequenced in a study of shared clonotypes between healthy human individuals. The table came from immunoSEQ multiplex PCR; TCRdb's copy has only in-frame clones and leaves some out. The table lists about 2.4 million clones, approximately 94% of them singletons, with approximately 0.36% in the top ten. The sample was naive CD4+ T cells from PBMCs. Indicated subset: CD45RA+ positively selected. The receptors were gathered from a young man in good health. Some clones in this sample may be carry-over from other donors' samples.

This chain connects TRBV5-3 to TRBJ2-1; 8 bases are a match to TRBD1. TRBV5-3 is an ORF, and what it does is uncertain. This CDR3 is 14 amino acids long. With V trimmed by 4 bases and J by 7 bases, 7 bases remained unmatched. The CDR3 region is CARSTGDRKNEQFF. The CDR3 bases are TGTGCCAGAAGCACTGGGGACAGGAAAAATGAGCAGTTCTTC.

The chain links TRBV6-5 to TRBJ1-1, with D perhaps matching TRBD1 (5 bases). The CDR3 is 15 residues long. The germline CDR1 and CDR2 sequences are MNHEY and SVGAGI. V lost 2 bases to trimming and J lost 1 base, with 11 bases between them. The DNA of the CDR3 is TGTGCCAGCAGTTACGGAGGGGCCCCGAACACTGAAGCTTTCTTT. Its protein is CASSYGGAPNTEAFF.

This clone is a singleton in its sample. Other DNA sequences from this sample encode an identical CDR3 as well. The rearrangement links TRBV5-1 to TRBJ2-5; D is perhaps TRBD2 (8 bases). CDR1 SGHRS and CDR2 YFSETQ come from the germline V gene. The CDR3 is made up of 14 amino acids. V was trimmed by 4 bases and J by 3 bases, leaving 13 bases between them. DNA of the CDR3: TGCGCCAGCAGCCCGGGGGGGACAGAAGAGACCCAGTACTTC. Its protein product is CASSPGGTEETQYF.

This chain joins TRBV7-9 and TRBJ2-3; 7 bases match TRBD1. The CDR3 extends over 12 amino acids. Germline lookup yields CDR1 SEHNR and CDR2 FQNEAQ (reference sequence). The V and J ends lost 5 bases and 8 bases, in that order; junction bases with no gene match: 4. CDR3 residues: CASSQNRGTQYF. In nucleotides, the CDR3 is TGTGCCAGCAGCCAGAACAGGGGTACGCAGTATTTT.

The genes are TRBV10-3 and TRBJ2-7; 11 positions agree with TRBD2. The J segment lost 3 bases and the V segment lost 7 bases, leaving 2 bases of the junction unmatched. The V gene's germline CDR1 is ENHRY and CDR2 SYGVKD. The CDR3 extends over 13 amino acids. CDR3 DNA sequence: TGTGCCATCAATAGCGGGAGGGGCTACGAGCAGTACTTC. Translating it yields CAINSGRGYEQYF.

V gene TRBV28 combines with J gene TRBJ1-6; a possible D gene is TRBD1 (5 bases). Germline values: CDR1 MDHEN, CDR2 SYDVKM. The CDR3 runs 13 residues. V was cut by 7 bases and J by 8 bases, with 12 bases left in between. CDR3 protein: CASTIQTDSPLHF. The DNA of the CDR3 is TGTGCCAGCACCATTCAGACAGATTCACCCCTCCACTTT.

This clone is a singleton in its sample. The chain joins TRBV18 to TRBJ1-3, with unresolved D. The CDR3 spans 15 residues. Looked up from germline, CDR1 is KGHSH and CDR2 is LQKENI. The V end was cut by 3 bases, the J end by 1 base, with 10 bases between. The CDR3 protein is CASSPGVGSGNTIYF. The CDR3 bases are TGTGCCAGCTCACCCGGAGTGGGGTCTGGAAACACCATATATTTT. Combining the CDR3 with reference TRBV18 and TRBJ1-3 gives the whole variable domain NAGVMQNPRHLVRRRGQEARLRCSPMKGHSHVYWYRQLPEEGLKFMVYLQKENIIDESGMPKERFSAEFPKEGPSILRIQQVVRGDSAAYFCASSPGVGSGNTIYFGEGSWLTVV.

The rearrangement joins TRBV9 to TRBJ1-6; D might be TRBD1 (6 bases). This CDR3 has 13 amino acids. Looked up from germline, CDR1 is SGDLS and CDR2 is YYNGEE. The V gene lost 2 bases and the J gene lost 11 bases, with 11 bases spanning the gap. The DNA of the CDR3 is TGTGCCAGCAGCGTGGCAGGGGCGACACCCCTCCACTTT. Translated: CASSVAGATPLHF.

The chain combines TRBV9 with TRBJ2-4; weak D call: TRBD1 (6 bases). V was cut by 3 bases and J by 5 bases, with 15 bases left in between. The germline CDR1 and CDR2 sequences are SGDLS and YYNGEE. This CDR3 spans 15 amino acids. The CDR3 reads CASSASGHRENIQYF. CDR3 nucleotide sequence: TGTGCCAGCAGCGCCTCGGGACACCGGGAAAACATTCAGTACTTC.

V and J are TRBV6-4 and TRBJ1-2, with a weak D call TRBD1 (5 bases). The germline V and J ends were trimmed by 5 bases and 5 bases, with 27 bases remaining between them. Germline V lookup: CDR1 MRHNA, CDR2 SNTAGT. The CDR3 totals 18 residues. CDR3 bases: TGTGCCAGCAGTCCCCAGGGACTCTCATTTCCCTCCCTTTATGGCTACACCTTC. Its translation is CASSPQGLSFPSLYGYTF.

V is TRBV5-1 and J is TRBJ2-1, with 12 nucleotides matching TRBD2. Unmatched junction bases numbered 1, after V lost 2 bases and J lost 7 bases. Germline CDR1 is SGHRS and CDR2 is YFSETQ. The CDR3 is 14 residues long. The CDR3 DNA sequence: TGCGCCAGCAGCTTCCTAGCGGGAGGGAATGAGCAGTTCTTC. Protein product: CASSFLAGGNEQFF.

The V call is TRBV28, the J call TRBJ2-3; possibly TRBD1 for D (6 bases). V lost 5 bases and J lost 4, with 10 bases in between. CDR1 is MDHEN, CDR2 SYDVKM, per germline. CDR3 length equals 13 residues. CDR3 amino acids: CASSLQGPDTQYF. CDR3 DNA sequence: TGTGCCAGCAGTCTACAGGGCCCAGATACGCAGTATTTT.

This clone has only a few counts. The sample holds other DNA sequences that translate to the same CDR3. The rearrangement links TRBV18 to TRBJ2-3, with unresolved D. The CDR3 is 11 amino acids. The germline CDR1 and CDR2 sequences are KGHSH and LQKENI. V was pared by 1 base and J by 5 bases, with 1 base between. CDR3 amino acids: CASSPRDTQYF. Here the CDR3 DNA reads TGTGCCAGCTCACCACGAGATACGCAGTATTTT.

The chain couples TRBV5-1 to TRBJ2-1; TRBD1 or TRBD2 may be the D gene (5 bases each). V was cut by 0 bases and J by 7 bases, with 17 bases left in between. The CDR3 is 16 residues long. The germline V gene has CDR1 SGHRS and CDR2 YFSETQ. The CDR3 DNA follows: TGCGCCAGCAGCTTGGTGGCCACCGGGGCGTTTAATGAGCAGTTCTTC. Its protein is CASSLVATGAFNEQFF.

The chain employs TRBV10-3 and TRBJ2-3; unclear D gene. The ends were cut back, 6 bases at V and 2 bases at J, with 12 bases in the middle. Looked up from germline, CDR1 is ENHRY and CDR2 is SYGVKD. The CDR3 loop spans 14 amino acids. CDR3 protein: CAIRVGGSTDTQYF. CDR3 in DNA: TGTGCCATCAGGGTGGGCGGATCCACAGATACGCAGTATTTT.

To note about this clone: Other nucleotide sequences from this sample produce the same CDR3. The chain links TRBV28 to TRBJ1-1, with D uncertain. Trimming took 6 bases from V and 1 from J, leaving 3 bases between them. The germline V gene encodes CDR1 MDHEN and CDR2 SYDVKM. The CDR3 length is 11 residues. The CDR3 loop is CASRGNTEAFF. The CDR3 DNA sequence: TGTGCCAGCAGGGGGAACACTGAAGCTTTCTTT.

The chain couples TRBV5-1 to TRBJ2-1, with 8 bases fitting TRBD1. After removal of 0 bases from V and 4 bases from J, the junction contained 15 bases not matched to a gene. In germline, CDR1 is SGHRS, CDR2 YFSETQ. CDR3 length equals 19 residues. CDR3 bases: TGCGCCAGCAGCTTGGCCCGGGAGTTCCGGGACAGGCTATACAATGAGCAGTTCTTC. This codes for CASSLAREFRDRLYNEQFF.

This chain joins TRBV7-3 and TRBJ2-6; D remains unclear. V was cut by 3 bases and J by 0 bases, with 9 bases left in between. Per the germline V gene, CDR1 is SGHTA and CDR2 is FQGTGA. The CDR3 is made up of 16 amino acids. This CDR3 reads CASSFERVSGANVLTF. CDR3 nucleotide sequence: TGTGCCAGCAGCTTCGAAAGGGTCTCTGGGGCCAACGTCCTGACTTTC.

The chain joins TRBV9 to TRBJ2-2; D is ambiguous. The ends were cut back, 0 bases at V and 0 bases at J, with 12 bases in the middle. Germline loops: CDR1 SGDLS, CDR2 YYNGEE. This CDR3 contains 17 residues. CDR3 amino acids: CASSVAFDNANTGELFF. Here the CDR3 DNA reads TGTGCCAGCAGCGTAGCCTTCGACAACGCGAACACCGGGGAGCTGTTTTTT.

The CDR3 is CASSENTVNTEAFF. For the CDR3, the DNA is TGTGCCAGCAGTGAAAACACGGTGAACACTGAAGCTTTCTTT. The V and J genes are TRBV6-1 and TRBJ1-1; D call uncertain. Germline V lookup: CDR1 MNHNS, CDR2 SASEGT. Trimming shortened V by 2 bases and J by 0 bases, and 7 bases separated the two germline ends. This CDR3 region has 14 residues.

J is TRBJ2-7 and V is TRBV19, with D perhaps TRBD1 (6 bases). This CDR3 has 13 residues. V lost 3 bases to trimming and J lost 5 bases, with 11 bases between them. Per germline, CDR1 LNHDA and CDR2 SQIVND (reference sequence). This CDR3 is CASSIARGDEQYF. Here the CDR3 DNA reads TGTGCCAGTAGTATCGCCAGGGGAGACGAGCAGTACTTC.

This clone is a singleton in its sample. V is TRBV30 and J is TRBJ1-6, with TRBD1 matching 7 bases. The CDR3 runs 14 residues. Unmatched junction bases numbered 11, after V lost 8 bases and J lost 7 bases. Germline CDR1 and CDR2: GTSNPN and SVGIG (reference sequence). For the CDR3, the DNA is TGTGCCGGGGAGGGGAACAGGGGCAATTCACCCCTCCACTTT. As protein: CAGEGNRGNSPLHF.